This T cell receptor beta chain originates from a study of blood T cell repertoires in COVID-19. In the original processing: Quantification of nucleated cells was approximated via reference gene primer amplification. Measured with immunoSEQ multiplex PCR; TCRdb has only the in-frame clones, and not every one. V, J and clone size are those of that table, while D and trimming were read from the DNA. The sample yields 250,000 or so clones, more than 75% seen once. The source is a man aged 35 to 55 with active or convalescent COVID-19. What was sequenced was peripheral blood.

The CDR3, as DNA: TGTGCCAGCAGCCCGGGACAGACTGAACAGCCCCAGCATTTT. It is translated as CASSPGQTEQPQHF. The rearrangement joins TRBV4-2 to TRBJ1-5; 7 bases align to TRBD1. From germline, CDR1 is LGHNA and CDR2 YNFKEQ. The CDR3 runs to 14 residues. Unmatched junction bases numbered 7, after V lost 4 bases and J lost 7 bases.